The 20 T cell receptor beta chains presented below share a single source sample, sequenced in a study of cytomegalovirus exposure and HLA in healthy donors. A multiplex PCR was run with 60 Vbeta primers and 13 Jbeta primers. TCRdb's table, derived via immunoSEQ multiplex PCR, lists solely in-frame clones and lacks some. The table records about 150,000 clones, over 70% of them present only once. The sequenced sample was PBMCs. Receptors originate from a young man in good health and CMV-seropositive.

The chain uses TRBV19 and TRBJ1-4, with TRBD1 identical over 7 bases. Germline values: CDR1 LNHDA, CDR2 SQIVND (reference sequence). The V segment lost 4 bases and the J segment 8 bases; nucleotides outside the gene matches: 10. This CDR3 is 15 amino acids long. The CDR3 bases are TGTGCCAGTAGTAGCGATGAGGGGGCCAAGGAAAAACTGTTTTTT. As protein: CASSSDEGAKEKLFF. Together with reference TRBV19 and TRBJ1-4, the CDR3 gives the full variable domain: DGGITQSPKYLFRKEGQNVTLSCEQNLNHDAMYWYRQDPGQGLRLIYYSQIVNDFQKGDIAEGYSVSREKKESFPLTVTSAQKNPTAFYLCASSSDEGAKEKLFFGSGTQLSVL.

The chain employs TRBV7-2 and TRBJ2-1; tentatively, D is TRBD2 (6 bases). Germline values: CDR1 SGHTA, CDR2 FQGNSA. The CDR3 runs to 13 residues. The V gene lost 1 base and the J gene lost 9 bases, with 10 bases spanning the gap. As DNA, the CDR3 is TGTGCCAGCAGCTTAGAACCCGGGGGTGAGCAGTTCTTC. Its translation: CASSLEPGGEQFF. The full variable domain, rest sourced from reference TRBV7-2 and TRBJ2-1, is GAGVSQSPSNKVTEKGKDVELRCDPISGHTALYWYRQSLGQGLEFLIYFQGNSAPDKSGLPSDRFSAERTGGSVSTLTIQRTQQEDSAVYLCASSLEPGGEQFFGPGTRLTVL.

The chain joins TRBV5-1 to TRBJ2-1, with D perhaps matching TRBD1 (7 bases). V lost 7 bases to trimming and J lost 5 bases, with 19 bases between them. Germline loops: CDR1 SGHRS, CDR2 YFSETQ. The CDR3 covers 15 residues. The DNA of the CDR3 is TGCGCCAGCTCCTACAGGGGAGGCTCTGACAATGAGCAGTTCTTC. Translated, it gives CASSYRGGSDNEQFF.

The V gene is TRBV10-3, the J gene TRBJ1-5; the match to TRBD1 covers 9 bases. J lost 4 bases, V lost 6 bases, and 10 bases had no gene match. CDR1 ENHRY and CDR2 SYGVKD come from the germline V gene. CDR3 length: 16 residues. The CDR3: CAIRDRDRASNQPQHF. The CDR3 DNA reads TGTGCCATCAGAGACCGGGACAGGGCATCTAATCAGCCCCAGCATTTT.

This clone was observed a few times. This chain uses TRBV28 with TRBJ2-3, with 10 bases that match TRBD2. The CDR3 loop spans 16 amino acids. Germline V gene data show CDR1 as MDHEN and CDR2 as SYDVKM. The junction had 8 bases not matched to a gene; V was cut back by 6 bases and J by 2 bases. The CDR3 bases are TGTGCCAGCAGCCTAGGGCTAGCGGGAGACACAGATACGCAGTATTTT. It is translated as CASSLGLAGDTDTQYF.

The chain couples TRBV6-5 to TRBJ2-4; possible D gene TRBD1, 6 bases. The V gene's germline CDR1 is MNHEY and CDR2 SVGAGI. The CDR3 loop spans 15 amino acids. The V gene lost 0 bases and the J gene lost 0 bases, with 6 bases spanning the gap. The DNA for the CDR3 is TGTGCCAGCAGTTACTCGGACAGAGCCAAAAACATTCAGTACTTC. It yields the protein CASSYSDRAKNIQYF.

The CDR3 DNA is TGTGCCATCAGGGAGGGACTAGCGGGAGTGTTCTCTGGGACAGATACGCAGTATTTT. Its protein is CAIREGLAGVFSGTDTQYF. The genes are TRBV10-3 and TRBJ2-3; 14 bases are shared with TRBD2. The CDR3 is 19 residues long. Germline CDR1 reads ENHRY; CDR2 reads SYGVKD. With 6 bases clipped from V and 3 bases from J, the junction kept 14 bases outside the gene matches.

This clone was detected only a few times. The chain couples TRBV2 to TRBJ2-1, with TRBD1 identical over 9 bases. V gave up 4 bases and J gave up 6 bases; unmatched junction bases: 10. CDR3 length: 16 residues. CDR1 SNHLY and CDR2 FYNNEI come from the germline V gene. CDR3 in DNA: TGTGCCAGCAGTGGGAGGGACAGGGTGACCTCCAATGAGCAGTTCTTC. Translating gives CASSGRDRVTSNEQFF.

The rearrangement joins TRBV4-1 to TRBJ1-5; TRBD1 is a possible D gene (5 bases). Germline V gene data show CDR1 as MGHRA and CDR2 as YSYEKL. The CDR3 contains 14 residues. Trimming removed 9 bases from V and 9 bases from J, with 21 bases in between. The CDR3 sequence: CASSLGTGMSPQHF. CDR3 sequence (DNA): TGCGCCAGTTCCCTGGGCACAGGTATGTCGCCCCAGCATTTT.

CDR3 DNA: TGTGCCAGCAGCTTAGAGAGAGGGCTCGGGCAGCCCCAGCATTTT. Translation gives CASSLERGLGQPQHF. This rearrangement joins TRBV7-8 to TRBJ1-5; D ambiguous. CDR1 SGHVS and CDR2 FQNEAQ come from the germline V gene. V shed 1 base and J shed 7 bases, with 14 bases lying between them. CDR3 length: 15 amino acids.

This chain connects TRBV19 to TRBJ1-4, with TRBD1 as a possible D gene (5 bases). Germline CDR1 reads LNHDA; CDR2 reads SQIVND (reference sequence). CDR3 length: 15 amino acids. Trimming removed 5 bases at V and 4 bases at J, with 14 bases between. The CDR3 spells CASSRLDSHNEKLFF. The CDR3 DNA follows: TGTGCCAGTAGTCGCCTAGACAGTCATAATGAAAAACTGTTTTTT.

The genes are TRBV2 and TRBJ2-3; D perhaps matches TRBD1 (5 bases). This CDR3 is 13 amino acids long. CDR1 and CDR2 from the germline V gene are SNHLY and FYNNEI. Trimming stripped 3 bases from V and 5 bases from J, with 9 bases between. CDR3 residues: CASSEAGKDTQYF. The CDR3 DNA sequence: TGTGCCAGCAGTGAGGCAGGGAAAGATACGCAGTATTTT.

J is TRBJ2-1 and V is TRBV7-9; tentatively, D is TRBD1 (6 bases). Between the trimmed V and J ends, which lost 4 bases and 4 bases, there was a span of 17 bases. The CDR3 contains 16 residues. Germline V gene data show CDR1 as SEHNR and CDR2 as FQNEAQ (reference sequence). CDR3 in amino acids: CASSSSTRTVYNEQFF. In DNA, the CDR3 is TGTGCCAGCAGCTCGTCCACCCGGACAGTATACAATGAGCAGTTCTTC.

This chain joins TRBV6-5 and TRBJ1-4; D might be TRBD1 (6 bases). Trimming took off 5 bases at V and 8 bases at J, with 15 bases between the two ends. From germline, CDR1 is MNHEY and CDR2 SVGAGI. The CDR3 consists of 14 residues. This chain's CDR3 is CASSEGRGGEKLFF. As DNA, the CDR3 is TGTGCCAGCAGTGAAGGCAGGGGCGGCGAAAAACTGTTTTTT.

This chain connects TRBV6-5 to TRBJ2-7; 8 positions agree with TRBD1. CDR1 is MNHEY and CDR2 is SVGAGI in the germline V gene. The CDR3 spans 14 residues. Trimming removed 2 bases from V and 7 bases from J; junction bases left unmatched: 7. The CDR3 nucleotides read TGTGCCAGCAGTTACGGCCAGGGGGCGGGAGAGCAGTACTTC. Amino acids: CASSYGQGAGEQYF.

The genes are TRBV4-1 and TRBJ2-5; tentative D call: TRBD2 (6 bases). There are 15 residues in the CDR3. Germline CDR1 and CDR2: MGHRA and YSYEKL. Between the trimmed V and J ends, which lost 1 base and 0 bases, there was a span of 9 bases. The CDR3 DNA reads as TGCGCCAGCAGCCAAGGTGCGGGGTACCAAGAGACCCAGTACTTC. Protein sequence: CASSQGAGYQETQYF.

This clone appeared once. This chain uses TRBV29-1 with TRBJ1-2; TRBD1 is a possible D gene (5 bases). This CDR3 is 11 amino acids long. The V gene lost 4 bases and the J gene lost 7 bases, with 10 bases spanning the gap. CDR1 and CDR2 from the germline V gene are SQVTM and ANQGSEA. CDR3 nucleotide sequence: TGCAGCGTTGTCAGGGATACTGGCTACACCTTC. Translating it yields CSVVRDTGYTF.

J is TRBJ1-4 and V is TRBV9, with D possibly TRBD1 on 5 matching bases. The CDR3 contains 16 residues. The V gene lost 1 base and the J gene lost 3 bases, with 13 bases spanning the gap. Germline V gives CDR1 SGDLS, CDR2 YYNGEE. CDR3 region: CASSVSGIGANEKLFF. CDR3 nucleotides: TGTGCCAGCAGCGTATCAGGGATTGGGGCTAATGAAAAACTGTTTTTT. The full variable domain, its missing parts supplied by reference TRBV9 and TRBJ1-4, is DSGVTQTPKHLITATGQRVTLRCSPRSGDLSVYWYQQSLDQGLQFLIQYYNGEERAKGNILERFSAQQFPDLHSELNLSSLELGDSALYFCASSVSGIGANEKLFFGSGTQLSVL.

The chain is built from TRBV10-3 and TRBJ1-5; D is ambiguous. CDR1 is ENHRY, CDR2 SYGVKD, per germline. The CDR3 covers 14 residues. Trimming pared 0 bases from V and 2 bases from J, leaving 5 bases between. Here the CDR3 reads CAISESSGNQPQHF. The CDR3 nucleotides read TGTGCCATCAGTGAGTCGAGTGGCAATCAGCCCCAGCATTTT.

The chain combines TRBV5-6 with TRBJ1-4; D gene ambiguous. Germline V CDR1 and CDR2: SGHDT, YYEEEE. Trimming stripped 0 bases from V and 0 bases from J, with 9 bases between. This CDR3 is built from 16 residues. CDR3 coding DNA: TGTGCCAGCAGCTTGGGGCAGATTGCAACTAATGAAAAACTGTTTTTT. It translates to CASSLGQIATNEKLFF.